The clone carrying this T cell receptor beta chain was detected once. Amplification used 60 Vbeta primers and 13 Jbeta primers. The protocol was immunoSEQ multiplex PCR, while the TCRdb copy is restricted to in-frame clones and leaves out a portion. The top ten hold around 0.27% of the sample, which has 150,000 to 200,000 clones, roughly 83% seen once. The sample originates from a study of cytomegalovirus exposure and HLA in healthy donors. Germline lookup yields CDR1 SGHDN and CDR2 FVKESK. V lost 2 bases, J lost 5 bases, and 13 bases lay in between. CDR3 length equals 14 residues. The chain recombines TRBV14 with TRBJ2-7; D gene unclear. Sequences were obtained from PBMCs. The sequence came from a boy aged 10-17 years in good health and CMV-seronegative. The CDR3 DNA sequence: TGTGCCAGCAGCCAATTTAAACAGCTCAACGAGCAGTACTTC. Translating it yields CASSQFKQLNEQYF.